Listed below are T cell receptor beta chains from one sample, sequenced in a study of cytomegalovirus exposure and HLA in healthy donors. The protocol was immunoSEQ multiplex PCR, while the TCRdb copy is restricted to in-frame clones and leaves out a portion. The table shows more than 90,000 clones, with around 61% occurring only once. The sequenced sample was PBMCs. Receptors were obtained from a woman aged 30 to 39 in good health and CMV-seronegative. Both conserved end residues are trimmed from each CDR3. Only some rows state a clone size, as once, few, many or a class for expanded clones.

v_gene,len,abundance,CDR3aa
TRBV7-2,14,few,ASSPHREGANYGYT
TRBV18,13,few,ASSQRQAGGEKLF
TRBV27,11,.,ASSLSTGTGYT
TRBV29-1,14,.,SVEDWGTATYNEQF
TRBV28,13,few,ASSRTSANTGELF
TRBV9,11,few,ARRTYSNQPQH
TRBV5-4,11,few,ASSQYSGNTIY
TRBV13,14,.,ASSLGDRGSKDEQF
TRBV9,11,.,ASSVEAGSPLH
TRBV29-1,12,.,SVGGLTTTDTQY
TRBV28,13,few,ASSLLMELRREQY
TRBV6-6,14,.,ASSYNRDRPSYEQY
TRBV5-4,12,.,ASSFFDRDRPLH
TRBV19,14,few,ASSIDARLSNQPQH
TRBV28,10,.,ASKPMGTIKF
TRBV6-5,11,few,ASRKERLDEQF
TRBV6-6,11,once,ASGRDSYNEQF
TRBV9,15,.,ASSSRPRDSYQETQY
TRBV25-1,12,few,ASSQTGVNQPQH
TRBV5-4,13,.,ASSSASGSTDTQY
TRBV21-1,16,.,ASSSRTTTSGDTDTQY
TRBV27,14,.,ASAYRGAITNTEAF
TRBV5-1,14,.,VSSLAVAGGQETQY
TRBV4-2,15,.,ASSQVRQRETPDTQY
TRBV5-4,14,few,ASSPLGGAMNTEAF
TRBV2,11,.,ASRQTQTGELF
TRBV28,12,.,ATRQPLLNTEAF
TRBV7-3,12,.,ASRPAAGVGGYT
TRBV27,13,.,ASRFGPPPYNEQF
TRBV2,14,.,ASRDGTDSYNSPLH
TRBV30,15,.,AWSVLTPGQGNYGYT
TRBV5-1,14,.,ASSLVRDSYSYEQY
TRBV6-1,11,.,ASSGWEQQPQH
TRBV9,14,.,ASSPTAGVFGNIQY
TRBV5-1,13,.,ASSLGTGGYQPQH
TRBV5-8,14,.,ASSVESLAGRDTQY
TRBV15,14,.,ATSTGLAGSTGELF
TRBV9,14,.,ASSVFGGSSSYEQY
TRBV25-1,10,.,ASSDIGRSYT
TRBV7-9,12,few,ASSSPFGLETQY
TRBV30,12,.,AWEGEGAGYGYT
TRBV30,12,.,AWGLAGNSYEQY
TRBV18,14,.,ASSPRDRSSGNTIY
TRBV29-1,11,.,SVEGEWSYGYT
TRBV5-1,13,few,ASSPGQGLSYEQY
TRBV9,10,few,ASSAHRGEQF
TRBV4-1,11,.,ASSQPGGETQY
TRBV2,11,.,ASSEESGHGYT